This record looks at one T cell receptor (beta chain) sequence and its context. Antigen: not known. The sample belongs to a study of OX40 agonist ivuxolimab in advanced cancers. Study-wide context: The diagnoses of dose-escalation patients were hepatocellular carcinoma, melanoma, renal cell or head and neck cancer. In three patients, partial responses were observed, one with hepatocellular carcinoma and two with cutaneous melanoma. Study-level findings and limits: Part of the nonresponder group also had normalized T-cell clonal expansion that was low.

CDR1 and CDR2 from the germline V gene are GTSNPN and SVGIG (reference sequence). Deletions cut 5 bases from V and 0 bases from J, with 8 bases between. This CDR3 is 12 amino acids long. Libraries were prepared by immunoSEQ multiplex PCR; TCRdb keeps only in-frame clonotypes and omits some of them. The table has around 86,000 clones, 70% to 90% seen once. The sample was CD4+ or CD8+ T cells sorted from blood, taken in a trial of the OX40 agonist ivuxolimab. The rearrangement links TRBV30 to TRBJ2-7; D is possibly TRBD2 (5 bases). The TCR was taken from an adult with an advanced solid tumor such as melanoma, head and neck, liver or kidney cancer. The CDR3 here is CAWGLYSYEQYF. CDR3 DNA: TGTGCCTGGGGACTGTACTCCTACGAGCAGTACTTC.